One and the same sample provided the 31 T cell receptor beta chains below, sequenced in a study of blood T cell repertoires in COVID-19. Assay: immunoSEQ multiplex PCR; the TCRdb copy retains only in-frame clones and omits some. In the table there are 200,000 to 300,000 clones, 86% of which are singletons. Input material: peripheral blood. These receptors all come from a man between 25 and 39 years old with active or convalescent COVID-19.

CDR3 region: CASSVAGYTDTQYF. Here the CDR3 DNA reads TGTGCCAGCAGCGTAGCAGGGTACACAGATACGCAGTATTTT. The V gene is TRBV9, the J gene TRBJ2-3; perhaps TRBD1 as D (5 bases). The CDR3 consists of 14 residues. The germline CDR1 and CDR2 sequences are SGDLS and YYNGEE. V lost 0 bases to trimming and J lost 2 bases, with 7 bases between them.

CDR3 nucleotide sequence: TGCGCCAGCAGCCAAGGGACAGGGATCCACGAGCAGTACTTC. It yields the protein CASSQGTGIHEQYF. The V and J genes are TRBV4-3 and TRBJ2-7; 8 bases align to TRBD1. V lost 1 base to trimming and J lost 5 bases; unmatched junction nucleotides: 4. CDR1 and CDR2 from the germline V gene are LGHNA and YSLEER. This CDR3 spans 14 amino acids.

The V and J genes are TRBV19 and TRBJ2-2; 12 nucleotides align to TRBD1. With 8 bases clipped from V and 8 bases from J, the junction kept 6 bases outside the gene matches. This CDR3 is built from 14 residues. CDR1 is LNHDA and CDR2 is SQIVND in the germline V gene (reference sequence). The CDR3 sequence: CASEGQGAVGELFF. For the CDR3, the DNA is TGTGCCAGTGAGGGACAGGGGGCAGTTGGGGAGCTGTTTTTT.

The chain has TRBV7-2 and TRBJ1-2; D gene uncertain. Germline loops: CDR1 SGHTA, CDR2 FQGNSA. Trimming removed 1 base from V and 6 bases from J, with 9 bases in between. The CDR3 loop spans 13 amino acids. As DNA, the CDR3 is TGTGCCAGCAGCTTAGTTGACACACATGGCTACACCTTC. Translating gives CASSLVDTHGYTF.

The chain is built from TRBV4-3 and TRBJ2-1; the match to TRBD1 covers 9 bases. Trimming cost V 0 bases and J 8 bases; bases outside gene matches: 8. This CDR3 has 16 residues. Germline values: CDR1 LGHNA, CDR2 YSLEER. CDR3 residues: CASSQDTGTGHYEQFF. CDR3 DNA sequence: TGCGCCAGCAGCCAAGATACCGGGACAGGGCATTATGAGCAGTTCTTC.

Here the CDR3 reads CASSLAAGGNTGELFF. DNA of the CDR3: TGTGCCAGCAGCTTAGCGGCGGGGGGAAACACCGGGGAGCTGTTTTTT. This chain connects TRBV7-9 to TRBJ2-2; 8 positions agree with TRBD2. J lost 2 bases, V lost 0 bases, and 2 bases had no gene match. The V gene's germline CDR1 is SEHNR and CDR2 FQNEAQ (reference sequence). The CDR3 runs 16 residues.

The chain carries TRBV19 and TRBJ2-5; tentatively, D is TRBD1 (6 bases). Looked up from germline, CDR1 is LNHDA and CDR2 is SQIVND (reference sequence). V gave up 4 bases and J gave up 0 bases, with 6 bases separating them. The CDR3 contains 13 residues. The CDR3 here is CASSRTDQETQYF. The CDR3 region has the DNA TGTGCCAGTAGTAGGACAGACCAAGAGACCCAGTACTTC.

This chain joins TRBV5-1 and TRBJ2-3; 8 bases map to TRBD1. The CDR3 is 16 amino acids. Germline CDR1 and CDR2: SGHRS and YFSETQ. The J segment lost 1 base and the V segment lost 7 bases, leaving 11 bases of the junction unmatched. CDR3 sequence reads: CASDRGDLTGTDTQYF. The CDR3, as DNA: TGCGCCAGCGACAGGGGAGATTTAACAGGCACAGATACGCAGTATTTT.

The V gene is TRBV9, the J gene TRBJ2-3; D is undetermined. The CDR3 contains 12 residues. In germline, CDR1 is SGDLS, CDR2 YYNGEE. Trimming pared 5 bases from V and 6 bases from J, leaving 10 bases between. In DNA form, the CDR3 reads TGTGCCAGCAGTCTAACAGCCGATACGCAGTATTTT. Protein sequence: CASSLTADTQYF.

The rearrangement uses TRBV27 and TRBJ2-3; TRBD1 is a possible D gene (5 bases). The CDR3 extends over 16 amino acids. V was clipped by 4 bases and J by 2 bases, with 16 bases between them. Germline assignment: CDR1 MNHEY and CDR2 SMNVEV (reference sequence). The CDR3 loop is CASSSLTEFNTDTQYF. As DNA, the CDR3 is TGTGCCAGCAGTTCTTTGACAGAGTTCAACACAGATACGCAGTATTTT.

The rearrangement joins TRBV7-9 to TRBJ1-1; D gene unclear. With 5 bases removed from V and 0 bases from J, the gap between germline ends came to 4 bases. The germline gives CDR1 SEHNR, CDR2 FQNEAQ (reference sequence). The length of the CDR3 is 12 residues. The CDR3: CASSLMNTEAFF. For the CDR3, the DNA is TGTGCCAGCAGCCTTATGAACACTGAAGCTTTCTTT.

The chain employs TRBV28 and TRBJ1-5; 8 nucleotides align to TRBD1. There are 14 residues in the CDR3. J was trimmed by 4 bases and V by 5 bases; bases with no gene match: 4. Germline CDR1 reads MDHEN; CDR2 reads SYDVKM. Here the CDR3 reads CASSIQGVNQPQHF. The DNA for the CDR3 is TGTGCCAGCAGTATACAGGGGGTAAATCAGCCCCAGCATTTT.

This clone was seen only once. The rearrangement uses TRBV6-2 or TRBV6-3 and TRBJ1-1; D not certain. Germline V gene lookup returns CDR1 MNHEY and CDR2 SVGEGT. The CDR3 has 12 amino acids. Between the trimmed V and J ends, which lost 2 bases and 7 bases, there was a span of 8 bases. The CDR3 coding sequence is TGTGCCAGCAGTTACGGGCACGGTGAAGCTTTCTTT. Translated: CASSYGHGEAFF.

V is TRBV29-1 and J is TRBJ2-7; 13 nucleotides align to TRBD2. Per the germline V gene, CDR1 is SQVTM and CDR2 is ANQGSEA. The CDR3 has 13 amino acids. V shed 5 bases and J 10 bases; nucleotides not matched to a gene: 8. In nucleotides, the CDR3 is TGCAGCGTTTGGACTAGCGGGGGCCGACCTCAGTACTTC. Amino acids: CSVWTSGGRPQYF.

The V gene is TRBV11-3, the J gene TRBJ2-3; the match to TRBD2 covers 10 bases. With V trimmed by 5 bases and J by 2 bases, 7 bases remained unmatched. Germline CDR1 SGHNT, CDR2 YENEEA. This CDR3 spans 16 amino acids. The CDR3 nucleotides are TGTGCCAGCAGCGATCCCAGCGGGGGGGACACAGATACGCAGTATTTT. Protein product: CASSDPSGGDTDTQYF.

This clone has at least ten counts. CDR3 sequence reads: CASSESGGGAKEQYF. The CDR3 bases are TGCGCCAGCAGTGAGAGTGGCGGGGGGGCTAAGGAGCAGTACTTC. The V and J genes are TRBV10-1 and TRBJ2-7; 9 nucleotides align to TRBD2. The V and J ends lost 2 bases and 7 bases, in that order; junction bases with no gene match: 9. The CDR3 contains 15 residues. The V gene's germline CDR1 is WNHNN and CDR2 SYGVQD (reference sequence).

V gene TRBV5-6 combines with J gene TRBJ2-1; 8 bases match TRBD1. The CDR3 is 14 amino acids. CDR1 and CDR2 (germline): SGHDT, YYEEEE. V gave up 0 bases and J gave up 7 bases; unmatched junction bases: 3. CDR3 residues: CASSLGQGSNEQFF. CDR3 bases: TGTGCCAGCAGCTTGGGACAGGGGTCGAATGAGCAGTTCTTC.

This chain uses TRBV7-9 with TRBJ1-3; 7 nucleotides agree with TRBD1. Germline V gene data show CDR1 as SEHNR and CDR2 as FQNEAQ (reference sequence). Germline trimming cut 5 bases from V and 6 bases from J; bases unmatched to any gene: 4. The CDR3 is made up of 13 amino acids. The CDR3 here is CASSPGQANTIYF. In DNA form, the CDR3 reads TGTGCCAGCAGCCCAGGACAGGCAAACACCATATATTTT.

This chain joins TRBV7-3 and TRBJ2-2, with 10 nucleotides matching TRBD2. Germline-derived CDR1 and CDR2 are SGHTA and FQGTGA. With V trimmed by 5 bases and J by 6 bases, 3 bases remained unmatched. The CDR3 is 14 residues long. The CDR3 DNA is TGTGCCAGCAGCGAGCTAGCGGGGGCCGGGGAGCTGTTTTTT. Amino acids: CASSELAGAGELFF.

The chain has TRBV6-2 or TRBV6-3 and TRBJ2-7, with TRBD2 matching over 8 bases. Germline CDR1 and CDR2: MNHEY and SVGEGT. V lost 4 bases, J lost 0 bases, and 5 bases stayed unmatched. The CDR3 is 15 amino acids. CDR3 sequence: CASSLLAGSSYEQYF. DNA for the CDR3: TGTGCCAGCAGTTTATTAGCGGGGAGCTCCTACGAGCAGTACTTC.

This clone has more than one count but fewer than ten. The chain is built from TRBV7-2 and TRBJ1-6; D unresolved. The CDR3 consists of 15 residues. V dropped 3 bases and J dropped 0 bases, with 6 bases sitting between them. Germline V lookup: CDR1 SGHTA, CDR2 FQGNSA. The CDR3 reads CASSLVSSYNSPLHF. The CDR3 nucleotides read TGTGCCAGCAGCTTGGTCAGCTCCTATAATTCACCCCTCCACTTT.

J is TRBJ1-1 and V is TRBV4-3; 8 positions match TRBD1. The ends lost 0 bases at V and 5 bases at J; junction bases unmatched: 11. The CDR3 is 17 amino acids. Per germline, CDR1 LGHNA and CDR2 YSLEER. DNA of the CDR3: TGCGCCAGCAGCCAAGATTTAATAGGACAGGGTGGAACTGAAGCTTTCTTT. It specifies CASSQDLIGQGGTEAFF.

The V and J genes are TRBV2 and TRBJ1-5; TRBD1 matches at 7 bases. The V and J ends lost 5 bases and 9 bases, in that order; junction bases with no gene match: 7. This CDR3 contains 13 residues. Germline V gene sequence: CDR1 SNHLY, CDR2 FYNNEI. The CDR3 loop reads CASSPQGSGPQHF. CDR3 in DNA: TGTGCCAGCAGTCCACAGGGGTCAGGGCCCCAGCATTTT.

The CDR3 protein is CASSLILGSEQYF. The CDR3 DNA sequence: TGTGCCAGCAGTTTAATATTAGGGAGCGAGCAGTACTTC. The rearrangement links TRBV27 to TRBJ2-7, with D possibly matching TRBD2 (5 bases). Trimming removed 2 bases from V and 6 bases from J, with 11 bases in between. The CDR3 loop spans 13 amino acids. Germline V gene data show CDR1 as MNHEY and CDR2 as SMNVEV (reference sequence).

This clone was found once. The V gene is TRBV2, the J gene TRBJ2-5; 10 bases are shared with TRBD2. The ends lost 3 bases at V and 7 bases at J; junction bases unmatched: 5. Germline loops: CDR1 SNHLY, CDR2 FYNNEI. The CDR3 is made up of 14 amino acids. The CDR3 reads CASSDLAGVVTQYF. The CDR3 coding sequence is TGTGCCAGCAGTGACCTAGCGGGAGTCGTGACCCAGTACTTC.

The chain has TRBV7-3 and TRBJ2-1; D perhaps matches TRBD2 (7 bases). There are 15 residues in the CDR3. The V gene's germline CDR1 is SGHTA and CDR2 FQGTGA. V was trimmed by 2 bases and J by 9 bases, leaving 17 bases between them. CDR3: CASSLGGGRSGEQFF. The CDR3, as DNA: TGTGCCAGCAGCTTAGGCGGGGGCCGATCGGGTGAGCAGTTCTTC.

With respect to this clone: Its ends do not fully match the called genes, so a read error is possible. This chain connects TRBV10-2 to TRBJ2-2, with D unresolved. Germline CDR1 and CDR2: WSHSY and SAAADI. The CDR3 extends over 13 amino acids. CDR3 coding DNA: TGCGCCAGCAGTGAAATGAACTCCGGGGAGCTGTTTTTT. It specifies CASSEMNSGELFF.

CDR3 nucleotides: TGTGCCAGCAAGAGAGACAGTGCAGGCTATGGCTACACCTTC. Translated, it gives CASKRDSAGYGYTF. The chain joins TRBV6-6 to TRBJ1-2; the D gene is possibly TRBD1 (5 bases). The germline CDR1 and CDR2 sequences are MNHNY and SVGAGI (reference sequence). The ends were cut back, 7 bases at V and 4 bases at J, with 16 bases in the middle. This CDR3 has 14 amino acids.

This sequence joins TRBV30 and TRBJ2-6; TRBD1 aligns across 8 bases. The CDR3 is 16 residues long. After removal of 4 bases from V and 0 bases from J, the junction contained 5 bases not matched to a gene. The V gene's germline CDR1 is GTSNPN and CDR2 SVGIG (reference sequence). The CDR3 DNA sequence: TGTGCCTGGACGACAGGGGCTCTCTCTGGGGCCAACGTCCTGACTTTC. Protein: CAWTTGALSGANVLTF.

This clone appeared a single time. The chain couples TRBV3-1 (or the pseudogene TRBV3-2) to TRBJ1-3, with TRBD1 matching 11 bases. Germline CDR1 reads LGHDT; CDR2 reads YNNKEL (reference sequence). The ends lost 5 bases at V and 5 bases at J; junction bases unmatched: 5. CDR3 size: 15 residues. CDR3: CASSEGTGGRNTIYF. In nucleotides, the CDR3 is TGTGCCAGCAGCGAAGGGACAGGGGGTCGAAACACCATATATTTT.

The CDR3 region is CASNVAGGTEAFF. The CDR3 nucleotides read TGTGCCAGTAACGTGGCGGGAGGGACTGAAGCTTTCTTT. The rearrangement links TRBV19 to TRBJ1-1; D is uncertain. The CDR3 runs to 13 residues. V was pared by 7 bases and J by 5 bases, with 14 bases between. Germline-derived CDR1 and CDR2 are LNHDA and SQIVND (reference sequence).